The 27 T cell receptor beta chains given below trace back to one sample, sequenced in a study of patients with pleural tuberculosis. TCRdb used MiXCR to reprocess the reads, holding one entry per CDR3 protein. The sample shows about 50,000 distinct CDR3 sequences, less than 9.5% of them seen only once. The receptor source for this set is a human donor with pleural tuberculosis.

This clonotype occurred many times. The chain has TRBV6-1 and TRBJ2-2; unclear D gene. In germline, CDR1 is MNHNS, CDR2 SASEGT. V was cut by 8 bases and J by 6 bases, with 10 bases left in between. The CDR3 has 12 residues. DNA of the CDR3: TGTGCCAGCGGGAATTCCGCCGGGGAGCTGTTTTTT. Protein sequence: CASGNSAGELFF.

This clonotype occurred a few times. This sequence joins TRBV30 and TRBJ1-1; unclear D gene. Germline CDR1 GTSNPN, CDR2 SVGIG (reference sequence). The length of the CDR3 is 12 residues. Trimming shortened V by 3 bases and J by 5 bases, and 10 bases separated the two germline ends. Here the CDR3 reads CAWRTFATEAFF. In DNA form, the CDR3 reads TGTGCCTGGAGGACGTTCGCTACTGAAGCTTTCTTT.

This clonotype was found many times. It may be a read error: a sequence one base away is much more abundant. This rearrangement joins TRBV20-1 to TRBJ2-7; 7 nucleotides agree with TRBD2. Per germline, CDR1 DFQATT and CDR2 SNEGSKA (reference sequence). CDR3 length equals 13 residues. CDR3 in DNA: TGCAGCATAGAACGCGGGGGCTCCTACGAGCAGTACTTC. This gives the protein CSIERGGSYEQYF.

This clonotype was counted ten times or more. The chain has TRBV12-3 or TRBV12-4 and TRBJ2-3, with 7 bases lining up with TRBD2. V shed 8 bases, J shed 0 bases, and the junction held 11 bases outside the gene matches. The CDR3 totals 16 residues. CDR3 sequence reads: CASLGWASGSTDTQYF. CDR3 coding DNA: TGTGCCAGCCTCGGGTGGGCTAGCGGAAGCACAGATACGCAGTATTTT.

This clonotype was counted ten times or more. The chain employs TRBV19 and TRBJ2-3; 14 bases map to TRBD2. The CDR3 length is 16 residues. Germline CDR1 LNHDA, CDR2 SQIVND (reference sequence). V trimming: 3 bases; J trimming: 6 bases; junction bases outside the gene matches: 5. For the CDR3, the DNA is TGTGCCAGTAGTATCGGGACTAGCGGGAGTGCGGATACGCAGTATTTT. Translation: CASSIGTSGSADTQYF.

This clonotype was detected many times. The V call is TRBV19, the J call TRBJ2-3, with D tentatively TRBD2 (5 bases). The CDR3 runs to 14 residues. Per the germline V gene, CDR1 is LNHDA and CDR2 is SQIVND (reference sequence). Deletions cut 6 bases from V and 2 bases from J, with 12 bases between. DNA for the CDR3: TGTGCCAGTAGGCCGCCGGGGTTCACAGATACGCAGTATTTT. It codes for CASRPPGFTDTQYF. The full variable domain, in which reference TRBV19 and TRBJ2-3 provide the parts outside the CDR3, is DGGITQSPKYLFRKEGQNVTLSCEQNLNHDAMYWYRQDPGQGLRLIYYSQIVNDFQKGDIAEGYSVSREKKESFPLTVTSAQKNPTAFYLCASRPPGFTDTQYFGPGTRLTVL.

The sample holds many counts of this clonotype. In DNA form, the CDR3 reads TGCAGTGCTAGAGATTCGGGACGGGATGGCACCGGGGAGCTGTTTTTT. This codes for CSARDSGRDGTGELFF. The V and J genes are TRBV20-1 and TRBJ2-2, with D perhaps matching TRBD1 or TRBD2 (5 bases each). The CDR3 covers 16 residues. Germline CDR1 and CDR2: DFQATT and SNEGSKA (reference sequence). Trimming pared 0 bases from V and 4 bases from J, leaving 15 bases between.

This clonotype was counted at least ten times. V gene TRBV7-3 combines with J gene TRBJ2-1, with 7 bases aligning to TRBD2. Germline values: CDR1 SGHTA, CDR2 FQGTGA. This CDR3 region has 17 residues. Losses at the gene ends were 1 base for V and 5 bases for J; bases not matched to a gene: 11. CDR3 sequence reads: CASSLMALASGNNEQFF. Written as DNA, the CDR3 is TGTGCCAGCAGCTTAATGGCCTTGGCTAGCGGAAACAATGAGCAGTTCTTC. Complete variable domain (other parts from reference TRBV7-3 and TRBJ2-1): GAGVSQTPSNKVTEKGKYVELRCDPISGHTALYWYRQSLGQGPEFLIYFQGTGAADDSGLPNDRFFAVRPEGSVSTLKIQRTERGDSAVYLCASSLMALASGNNEQFFGPGTRLTVL.

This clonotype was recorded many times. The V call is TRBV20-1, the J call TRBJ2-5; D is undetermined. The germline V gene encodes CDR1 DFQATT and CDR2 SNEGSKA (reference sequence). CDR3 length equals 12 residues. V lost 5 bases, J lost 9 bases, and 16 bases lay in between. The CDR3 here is CSAEDGLAAQYF. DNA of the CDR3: TGCAGTGCTGAAGACGGTTTGGCGGCCCAGTACTTC.

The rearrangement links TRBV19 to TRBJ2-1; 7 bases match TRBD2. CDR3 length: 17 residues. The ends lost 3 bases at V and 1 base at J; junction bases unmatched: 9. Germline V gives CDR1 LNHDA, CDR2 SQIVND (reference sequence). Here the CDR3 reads CASSISWRERSYNEQFF. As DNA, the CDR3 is TGTGCCAGTAGTATCAGTTGGCGGGAGCGGTCCTACAATGAGCAGTTCTTC.

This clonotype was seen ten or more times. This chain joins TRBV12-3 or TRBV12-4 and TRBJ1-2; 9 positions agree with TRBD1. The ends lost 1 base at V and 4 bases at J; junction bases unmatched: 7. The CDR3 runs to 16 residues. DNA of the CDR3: TGTGCCAGCAGTTTAGAGGGGACAGGGTCGGGCTATGGCTACACCTTC. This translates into CASSLEGTGSGYGYTF.

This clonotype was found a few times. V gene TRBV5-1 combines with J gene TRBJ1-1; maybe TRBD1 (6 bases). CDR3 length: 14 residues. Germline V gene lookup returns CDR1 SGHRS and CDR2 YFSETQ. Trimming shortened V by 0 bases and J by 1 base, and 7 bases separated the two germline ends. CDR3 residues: CASSLVDRNTEAFF. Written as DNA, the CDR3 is TGCGCCAGCAGCTTGGTGGACAGGAACACTGAAGCTTTCTTT.

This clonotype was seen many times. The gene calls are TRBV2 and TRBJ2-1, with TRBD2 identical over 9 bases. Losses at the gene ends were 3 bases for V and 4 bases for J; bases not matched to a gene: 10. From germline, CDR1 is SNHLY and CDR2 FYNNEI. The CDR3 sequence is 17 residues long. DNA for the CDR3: TGTGCCAGCAGTGATCCGCTAGCGGGGAGGGAATACAATGAGCAGTTCTTC. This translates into CASSDPLAGREYNEQFF. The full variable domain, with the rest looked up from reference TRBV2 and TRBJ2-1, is EPEVTQTPSHQVTQMGQEVILRCVPISNHLYFYWYRQILGQKVEFLVSFYNNEISEKSEIFDDQFSVERPDGSNFTLKIRSTKLEDSAMYFCASSDPLAGREYNEQFFGPGTRLTVL.

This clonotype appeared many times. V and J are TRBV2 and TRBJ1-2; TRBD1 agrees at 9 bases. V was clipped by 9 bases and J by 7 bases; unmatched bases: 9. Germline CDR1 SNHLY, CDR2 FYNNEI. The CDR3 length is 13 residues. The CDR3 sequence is CASRTGALSGYTF. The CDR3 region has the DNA TGTGCCAGTAGGACAGGGGCGTTATCTGGCTACACCTTC.

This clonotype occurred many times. The CDR3 loop is CASSLGGNSPLHF. DNA of the CDR3: TGTGCCAGCAGCTTAGGCGGGAATTCACCCCTCCACTTT. The chain carries TRBV7-6 and TRBJ1-6; D is uncertain. The germline V gene has CDR1 SGHVS and CDR2 FNYEAQ. With 1 base removed from V and 7 bases from J, the gap between germline ends came to 5 bases. This CDR3 comprises 13 residues.

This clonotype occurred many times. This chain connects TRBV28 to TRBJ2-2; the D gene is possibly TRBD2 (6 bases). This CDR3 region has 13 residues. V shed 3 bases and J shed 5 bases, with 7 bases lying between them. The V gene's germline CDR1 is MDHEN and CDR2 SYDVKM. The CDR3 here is CASSFRETGELFF. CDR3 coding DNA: TGTGCCAGCAGTTTTCGGGAGACCGGGGAGCTGTTTTTT.

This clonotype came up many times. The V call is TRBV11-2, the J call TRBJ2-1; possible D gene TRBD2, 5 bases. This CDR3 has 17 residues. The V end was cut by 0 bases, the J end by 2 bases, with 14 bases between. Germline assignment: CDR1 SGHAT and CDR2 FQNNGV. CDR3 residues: CASSLDGFSETYNEQFF. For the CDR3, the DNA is TGTGCCAGCAGCTTAGATGGTTTTAGCGAGACCTACAATGAGCAGTTCTTC.

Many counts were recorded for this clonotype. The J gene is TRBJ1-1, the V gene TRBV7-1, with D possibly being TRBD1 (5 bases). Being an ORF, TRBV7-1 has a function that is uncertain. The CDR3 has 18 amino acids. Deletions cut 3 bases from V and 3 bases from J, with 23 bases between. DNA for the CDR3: TGTGCCAGCAGCTCCAATGGGGGGAGAAGGCAAGGGGACACTGAAGCTTTCTTT. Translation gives CASSSNGGRRQGDTEAFF.

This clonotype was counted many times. In DNA form, the CDR3 reads TGTGCCAGCAGGCCCGGGACAGACACTTACGAGCAGTACTTC. As protein: CASRPGTDTYEQYF. The V and J genes are TRBV11-1 and TRBJ2-7, with TRBD1 matching 7 bases. This CDR3 contains 14 residues. CDR1 and CDR2 from the germline V gene are SGHAT and FQDESV (reference sequence). Trimming took 6 bases from V and 4 from J; bases not matched to a gene: 9.

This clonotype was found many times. The CDR3 nucleotides are TGTGCCAGTAATACACAGAGAAATCAGCCCCAGCATTTT. This encodes CASNTQRNQPQHF. This chain uses TRBV19 with TRBJ1-5; D gene ambiguous. Germline V gene data show CDR1 as LNHDA and CDR2 as SQIVND (reference sequence). The V end was cut by 7 bases, the J end by 4 bases, with 11 bases between. This CDR3 contains 13 residues.

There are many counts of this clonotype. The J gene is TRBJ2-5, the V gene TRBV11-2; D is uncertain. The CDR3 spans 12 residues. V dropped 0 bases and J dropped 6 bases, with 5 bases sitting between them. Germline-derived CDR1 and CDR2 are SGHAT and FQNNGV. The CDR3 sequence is CASSLDSQTQYF. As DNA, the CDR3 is TGTGCCAGCAGCTTAGATTCGCAGACCCAGTACTTC.

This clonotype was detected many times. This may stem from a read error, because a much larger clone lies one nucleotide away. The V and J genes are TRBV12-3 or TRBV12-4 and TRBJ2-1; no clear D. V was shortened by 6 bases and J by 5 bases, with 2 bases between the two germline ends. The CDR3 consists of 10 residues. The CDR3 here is CASRDNEQFF. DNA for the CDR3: TGTGCCAGCAGGGACAATGAGCAGTTCTTC.

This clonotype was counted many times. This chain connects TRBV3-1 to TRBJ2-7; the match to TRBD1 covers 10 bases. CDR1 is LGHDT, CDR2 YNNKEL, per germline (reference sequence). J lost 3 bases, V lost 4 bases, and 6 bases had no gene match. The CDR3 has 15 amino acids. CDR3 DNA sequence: TGTGCCAGCAGCCCTTTATGGACAGGGGGCTACGAGCAGTACTTC. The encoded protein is CASSPLWTGGYEQYF.

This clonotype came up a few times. In nucleotides, the CDR3 is TGTGCTAGTGTTCCGAACAGGGCTAACACCGGGGAGCTGTTTTTT. The encoded protein is CASVPNRANTGELFF. The chain couples TRBV12-5 to TRBJ2-2; TRBD1 is a possible D gene (6 bases). CDR3 length equals 15 residues. The V gene lost 7 bases and the J gene lost 2 bases, with 14 bases spanning the gap. Germline CDR1 reads LGHNT; CDR2 reads FRNRAP.

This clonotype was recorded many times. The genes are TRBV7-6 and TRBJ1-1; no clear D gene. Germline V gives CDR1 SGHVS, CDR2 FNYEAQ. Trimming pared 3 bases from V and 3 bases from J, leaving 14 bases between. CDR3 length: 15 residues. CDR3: CASSLALLGDTEAFF. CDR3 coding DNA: TGTGCCAGCAGCTTGGCCCTACTCGGGGACACTGAAGCTTTCTTT.

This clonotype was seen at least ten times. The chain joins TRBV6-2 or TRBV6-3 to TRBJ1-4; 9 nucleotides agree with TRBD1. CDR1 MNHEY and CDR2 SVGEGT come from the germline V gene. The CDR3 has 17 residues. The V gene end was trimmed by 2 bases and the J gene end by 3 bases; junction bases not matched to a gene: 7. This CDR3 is CASSYRARTGANEKLFF. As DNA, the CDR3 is TGTGCCAGCAGTTACCGCGCTCGGACAGGGGCTAATGAAAAACTGTTTTTT.

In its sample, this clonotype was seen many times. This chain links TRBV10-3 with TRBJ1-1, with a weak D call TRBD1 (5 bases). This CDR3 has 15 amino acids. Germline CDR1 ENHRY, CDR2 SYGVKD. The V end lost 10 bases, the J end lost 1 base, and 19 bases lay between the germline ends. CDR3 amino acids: CATSVGRQPNTEAFF. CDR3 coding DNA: TGTGCCACCTCTGTGGGGCGACAACCGAACACTGAAGCTTTCTTT.